The 22 T cell receptor beta chains reported below all come from one sample, sequenced in a study of OX40 agonist ivuxolimab in advanced cancers. Sequenced by immunoSEQ multiplex PCR; TCRdb stores in-frame clones only, minus some. Here the sample spans over 85,000 clones, about 92% being singletons. Sequenced here: CD4+ or CD8+ T cells sorted from blood, sampled in a trial of the OX40 agonist ivuxolimab. These TCRs come from an adult with an advanced solid tumor such as melanoma, head and neck, liver or kidney cancer.

The count of this clone is one. The V gene is TRBV30, the J gene TRBJ1-5; D remains ambiguous. With 2 bases removed from V and 2 bases from J, the gap between germline ends came to 7 bases. Germline values: CDR1 GTSNPN, CDR2 SVGIG (reference sequence). The CDR3 is 13 residues long. CDR3 DNA: TGTGCCTGGAGTCCACAAGGCAATCAGCCCCAGCATTTT. Translated: CAWSPQGNQPQHF.

CDR3 coding DNA: TGTGCCTGGAGTTCGGACAGGGAGGATGAAGCTTTCTTT. Its protein product is CAWSSDREDEAFF. The V gene is TRBV30, the J gene TRBJ1-1, with 8 bases matching TRBD1. This CDR3 has 13 residues. V dropped 2 bases and J dropped 7; count of bases not matched to a gene: 6. Germline CDR1 and CDR2: GTSNPN and SVGIG (reference sequence).

This clone has only one observation. This rearrangement joins TRBV4-1 to TRBJ2-3, with no clear D. This CDR3 has 16 amino acids. The germline gives CDR1 MGHRA, CDR2 YSYEKL. V was cut by 0 bases and J by 6 bases, with 16 bases left in between. CDR3 DNA: TGCGCCAGCAGCCAAGATCAAGCCAGGTTTTCGGATACGCAGTATTTT. Its translation: CASSQDQARFSDTQYF.

This clone was seen a single time. This sequence joins TRBV20-1 and TRBJ2-1; D call uncertain. Germline loops: CDR1 DFQATT, CDR2 SNEGSKA (reference sequence). Trimming took 7 bases from V and 4 from J, leaving 8 bases between them. There are 11 residues in the CDR3. The CDR3 region has the DNA TGCAGTGGGGCGAGGTACAATGAGCAGTTCTTC. Protein product: CSGARYNEQFF.

This CDR3 is CASSLASGEAFF. CDR3 nucleotides: TGTGCCAGCAGCTTAGCGAGCGGTGAAGCTTTCTTT. The chain links TRBV7-8 to TRBJ1-1; D unclear. CDR1 is SGHVS, CDR2 FQNEAQ, per germline. V dropped 0 bases and J dropped 7 bases, with 6 bases sitting between them. This CDR3 contains 12 residues.

The chain employs TRBV6-6 and TRBJ2-7; either TRBD1 or TRBD2 may supply D (5 bases each). CDR3 size: 14 residues. Germline V lookup: CDR1 MNHNY, CDR2 SVGAGI (reference sequence). Trimming removed 2 bases at V and 0 bases at J, with 8 bases between. The CDR3 spells CASSYPGLSYEQYF. The CDR3 region has the DNA TGTGCCAGCAGTTACCCGGGGCTCTCCTACGAGCAGTACTTC.

The J gene is TRBJ1-1, the V gene TRBV19; 10 bases fit TRBD1. The germline CDR1 and CDR2 sequences are LNHDA and SQIVND (reference sequence). V was clipped by 3 bases and J by 3 bases; unmatched bases: 4. The CDR3 has 15 amino acids. The CDR3 sequence: CASSMGDRGHTEAFF. The CDR3 region has the DNA TGTGCCAGTAGTATGGGAGACAGGGGGCACACTGAAGCTTTCTTT. Full variable domain (remainder filled in from reference TRBV19 and TRBJ1-1): DGGITQSPKYLFRKEGQNVTLSCEQNLNHDAMYWYRQDPGQGLRLIYYSQIVNDFQKGDIAEGYSVSREKKESFPLTVTSAQKNPTAFYLCASSMGDRGHTEAFFGQGTRLTVV.

The chain employs TRBV7-2 and TRBJ1-3, with D tentatively TRBD1 (5 bases). Germline assignment: CDR1 SGHTA and CDR2 FQGNSA. The CDR3 totals 16 residues. V was pared by 1 base and J by 1 base, with 11 bases between. The CDR3 region has the DNA TGTGCCAGCAGCTTAGTGGAGGGGACTTCTGGAAACACCATATATTTT. Translation gives CASSLVEGTSGNTIYF.

V usage is TRBV19 and J usage is TRBJ1-6, with D perhaps TRBD1 (6 bases). The CDR3 length is 14 residues. Germline V gene lookup returns CDR1 LNHDA and CDR2 SQIVND (reference sequence). Trimming took off 5 bases at V and 5 bases at J, with 10 bases between the two ends. Here the CDR3 DNA reads TGTGCCAGTAGTTTCGGGACAAATAATTCACCCCTCCACTTT. It yields the protein CASSFGTNNSPLHF.

This sequence joins TRBV7-9 and TRBJ2-1, with 8 bases that match TRBD2. The CDR3 consists of 15 residues. The V gene end was trimmed by 5 bases and the J gene end by 2 bases; junction bases not matched to a gene: 5. Germline values: CDR1 SEHNR, CDR2 FQNEAQ (reference sequence). CDR3 amino acids: CASSRSGGPYNEQFF. The CDR3 DNA follows: TGTGCCAGCAGCAGGTCGGGGGGGCCCTACAATGAGCAGTTCTTC.

The chain joins TRBV7-2 to TRBJ1-5; D call uncertain. The V gene lost 4 bases and the J gene lost 6 bases, with 7 bases spanning the gap. CDR3 length: 12 residues. In germline, CDR1 is SGHTA, CDR2 FQGNSA. The CDR3 DNA reads TGTGCCAGCAGCTACCTTTTTCAGCCCCAGCATTTT. Translated, it gives CASSYLFQPQHF.

V and J are TRBV7-2 and TRBJ1-2; 7 bases map to TRBD1. Germline values: CDR1 SGHTA, CDR2 FQGNSA. With 8 bases clipped from V and 0 bases from J, the junction kept 3 bases outside the gene matches. The CDR3 extends over 13 amino acids. CDR3: CASGGQSNYGYTF. The CDR3 DNA follows: TGTGCCAGCGGGGGACAGTCTAACTATGGCTACACCTTC. The full variable domain, in which reference TRBV7-2 and TRBJ1-2 provide the parts outside the CDR3, is GAGVSQSPSNKVTEKGKDVELRCDPISGHTALYWYRQSLGQGLEFLIYFQGNSAPDKSGLPSDRFSAERTGGSVSTLTIQRTQQEDSAVYLCASGGQSNYGYTFGSGTRLTVV.

The V and J genes are TRBV30 and TRBJ2-2; D call uncertain. V lost 0 bases, J lost 1 base, and 6 bases lay in between. The germline V gene encodes CDR1 GTSNPN and CDR2 SVGIG (reference sequence). The length of the CDR3 is 14 residues. The CDR3, as DNA: TGTGCCTGGAGTGTACTTAAGAACACCGGGGAGCTGTTTTTT. Encoded protein: CAWSVLKNTGELFF. Looking up the rest from reference TRBV30 and TRBJ2-2 gives the full variable domain: SQTIHQWPATLVQPVGSPLSLECTVEGTSNPNLYWYRQAAGRGLQLLFYSVGIGQISSEVPQNLSASRPQDRQFILSSKKLLLSDSGFYLCAWSVLKNTGELFFGEGSRLTVL.

This chain joins TRBV9 and TRBJ2-3; 7 bases are shared with TRBD1. Germline V gene sequence: CDR1 SGDLS, CDR2 YYNGEE. J was trimmed by 0 bases and V by 0 bases; bases with no gene match: 7. The CDR3 runs to 17 residues. CDR3 nucleotide sequence: TGTGCCAGCAGCGTAGTCCCAGGGGGTTTGAGCACAGATACGCAGTATTTT. Translated: CASSVVPGGLSTDTQYF. The entire variable domain, with the rest obtained from reference TRBV9 and TRBJ2-3, is as follows: DSGVTQTPKHLITATGQRVTLRCSPRSGDLSVYWYQQSLDQGLQFLIQYYNGEERAKGNILERFSAQQFPDLHSELNLSSLELGDSALYFCASSVVPGGLSTDTQYFGPGTRLTVL.

The chain carries TRBV12-2 and TRBJ2-7. TRBV12-2 is listed as a pseudogene. The CDR3 spans 15 residues. As DNA, the CDR3 is TGTGCAAGTCGGCCGGTTACTCAACACTCCTACGAGCAGTACTTC. Translated: CASRPVTQHSYEQYF.

A word on this clone: The sample holds other DNA sequences that translate to the same CDR3. J is TRBJ2-3 and V is TRBV18; D is unclear. This CDR3 contains 13 residues. Per the germline V gene, CDR1 is KGHSH and CDR2 is LQKENI. Trimming took 3 bases from V and 0 from J, leaving 4 bases between them. The CDR3 is CASSPSSTDTQYF. DNA of the CDR3: TGTGCCAGCTCACCCTCTAGCACAGATACGCAGTATTTT.

This clone was seen more than once but under ten times. The rearrangement uses TRBV19 and TRBJ2-1; 10 nucleotides agree with TRBD2. CDR1 LNHDA and CDR2 SQIVND come from the germline V gene (reference sequence). The CDR3 covers 16 residues. Trimming took 5 bases from V and 4 from J; bases not matched to a gene: 8. DNA of the CDR3: TGTGCCAGTAGTGCTTCCGGACTAGCGGCGTACAATGAGCAGTTCTTC. As protein: CASSASGLAAYNEQFF.

This CDR3 is CATSRLSGKNTEAFF. CDR3 nucleotide sequence: TGTGCCACCAGCAGGCTATCGGGGAAGAACACTGAAGCTTTCTTT. V is TRBV15 and J is TRBJ1-1; D remains unclear. V was shortened by 3 bases and J by 1 base, with 12 bases between the two germline ends. Germline CDR1 is LNHNV and CDR2 is YYDKDF (reference sequence). This CDR3 has 15 residues.

The J gene is TRBJ2-3, the V gene TRBV28, with D possibly being TRBD1 (6 bases). This CDR3 spans 13 amino acids. V lost 7 bases, J lost 2 bases, and 10 bases lay in between. Germline loops: CDR1 MDHEN, CDR2 SYDVKM. The CDR3 DNA reads TGTGCCAGCACTCAGGGGTTCACAGATACGCAGTATTTT. As protein: CASTQGFTDTQYF.

The gene calls are TRBV6-5 and TRBJ2-4; 7 nucleotides agree with TRBD2. The CDR3 is made up of 13 amino acids. Trimming at V came to 10 bases and at J to 5 bases, leaving 8 bases not matched to a gene. The germline gives CDR1 MNHEY, CDR2 SVGAGI. This chain's CDR3 is CAIQPGGENIQYF. The DNA for the CDR3 is TGTGCCATTCAACCGGGGGGAGAAAACATTCAGTACTTC.

V is TRBV27 and J is TRBJ1-5, with no clear D. The CDR3 extends over 14 amino acids. The germline V and J ends were trimmed by 7 bases and 7 bases, with 17 bases remaining between them. In germline, CDR1 is MNHEY, CDR2 SMNVEV (reference sequence). CDR3: CASNQQLTAQPQHF. CDR3 nucleotides: TGTGCCAGCAATCAACAACTAACGGCGCAGCCCCAGCATTTT.

The V and J genes are TRBV21-1 and TRBJ2-1; the table's D call, TRBD1, was not checked against the DNA. TRBV21-1 is reported as a pseudogene. This CDR3 spans 13 amino acids. The CDR3 reads CASSKGASREQFF. CDR3 in DNA: TGTGCCAGCAGCAAAGGGGCGAGCCGAGAGCAGTTCTTC.